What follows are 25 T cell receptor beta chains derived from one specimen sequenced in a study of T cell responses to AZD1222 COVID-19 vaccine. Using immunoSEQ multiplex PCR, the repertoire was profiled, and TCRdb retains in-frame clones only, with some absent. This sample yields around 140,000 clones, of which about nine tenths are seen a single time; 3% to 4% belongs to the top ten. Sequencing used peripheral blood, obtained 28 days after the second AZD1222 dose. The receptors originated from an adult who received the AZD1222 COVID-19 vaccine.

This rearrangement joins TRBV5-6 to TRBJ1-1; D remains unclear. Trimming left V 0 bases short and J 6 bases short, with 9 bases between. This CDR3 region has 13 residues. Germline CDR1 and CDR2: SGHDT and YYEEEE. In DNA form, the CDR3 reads TGTGCCAGCAGCTTGGGCGGTAGGGCTGAAGCTTTCTTT. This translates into CASSLGGRAEAFF.

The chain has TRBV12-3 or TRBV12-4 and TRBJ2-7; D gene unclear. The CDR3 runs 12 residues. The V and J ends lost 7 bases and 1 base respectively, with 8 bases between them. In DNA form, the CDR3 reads TGTGCCAGCACCCGGGCATCCTACGAGCAGTACTTC. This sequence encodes CASTRASYEQYF.

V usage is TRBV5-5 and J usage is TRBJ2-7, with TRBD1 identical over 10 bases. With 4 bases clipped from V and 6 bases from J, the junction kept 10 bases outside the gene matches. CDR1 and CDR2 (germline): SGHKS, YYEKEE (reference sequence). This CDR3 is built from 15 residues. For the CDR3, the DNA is TGTGCCAGCAGCCTCCGATGGACAGGGGGGGGCGAGCAGTACTTC. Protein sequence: CASSLRWTGGGEQYF.

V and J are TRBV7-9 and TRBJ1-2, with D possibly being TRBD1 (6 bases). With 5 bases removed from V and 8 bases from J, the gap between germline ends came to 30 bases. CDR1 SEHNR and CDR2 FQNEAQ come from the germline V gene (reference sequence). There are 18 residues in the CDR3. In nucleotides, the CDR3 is TGTGCCAGCAGCACGAGACAGGTACCAAACCCTACGAGTTGGGGCTACACCTTC. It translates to CASSTRQVPNPTSWGYTF.

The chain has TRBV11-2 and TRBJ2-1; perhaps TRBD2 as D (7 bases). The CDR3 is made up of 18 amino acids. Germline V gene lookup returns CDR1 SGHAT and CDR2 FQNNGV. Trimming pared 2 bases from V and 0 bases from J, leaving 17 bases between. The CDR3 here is CASSLYASGQSSYNEQFF. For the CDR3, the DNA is TGTGCCAGCAGCTTATATGCTAGCGGACAGAGCTCCTACAATGAGCAGTTCTTC. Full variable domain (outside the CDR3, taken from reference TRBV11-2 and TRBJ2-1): EAGVAQSPRYKIIEKRQSVAFWCNPISGHATLYWYQQILGQGPKLLIQFQNNGVVDDSQLPKDRFSAERLKGVDSTLKIQPAKLEDSAVYLCASSLYASGQSSYNEQFFGPGTRLTVL.

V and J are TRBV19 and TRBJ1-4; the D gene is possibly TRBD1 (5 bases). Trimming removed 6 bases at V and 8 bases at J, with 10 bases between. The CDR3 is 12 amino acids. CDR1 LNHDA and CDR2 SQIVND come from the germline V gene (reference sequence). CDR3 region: CASSGGGEKLFF. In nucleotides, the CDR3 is TGTGCCAGTAGCGGCGGGGGGGAAAAACTGTTTTTT.

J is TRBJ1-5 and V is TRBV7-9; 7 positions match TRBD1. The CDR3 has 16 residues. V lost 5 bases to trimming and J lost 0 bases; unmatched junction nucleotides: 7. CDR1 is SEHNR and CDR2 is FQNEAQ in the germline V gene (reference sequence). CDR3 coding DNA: TGTGCCAGCAGCGACCCCCGGGACAGTAGCAATCAGCCCCAGCATTTT. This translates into CASSDPRDSSNQPQHF.

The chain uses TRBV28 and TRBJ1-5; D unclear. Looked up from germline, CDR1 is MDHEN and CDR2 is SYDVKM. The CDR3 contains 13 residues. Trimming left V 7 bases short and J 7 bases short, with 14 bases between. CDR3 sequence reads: CASNQRQAQPQHF. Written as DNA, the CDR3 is TGTGCCAGCAACCAACGCCAAGCGCAGCCCCAGCATTTT.

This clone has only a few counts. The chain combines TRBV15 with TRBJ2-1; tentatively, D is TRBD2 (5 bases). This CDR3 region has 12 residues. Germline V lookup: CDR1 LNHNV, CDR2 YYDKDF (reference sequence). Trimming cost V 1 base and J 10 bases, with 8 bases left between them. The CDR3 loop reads CATSRGEFEQFF. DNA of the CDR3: TGTGCCACCAGCAGAGGGGAGTTCGAGCAGTTCTTC.

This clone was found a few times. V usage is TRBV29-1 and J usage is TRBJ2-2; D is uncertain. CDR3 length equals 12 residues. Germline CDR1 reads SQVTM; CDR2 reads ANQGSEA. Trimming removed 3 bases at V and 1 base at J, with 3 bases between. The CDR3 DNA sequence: TGCAGCGTTGAGGGGAACACCGGGGAGCTGTTTTTT. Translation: CSVEGNTGELFF.

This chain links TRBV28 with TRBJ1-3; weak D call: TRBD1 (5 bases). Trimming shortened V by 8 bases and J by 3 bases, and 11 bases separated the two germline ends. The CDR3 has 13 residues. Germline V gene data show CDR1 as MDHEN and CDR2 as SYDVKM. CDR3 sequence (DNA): TGTGCCAGCGGGGGTCAGGGTGGAAACACCATATATTTT. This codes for CASGGQGGNTIYF.

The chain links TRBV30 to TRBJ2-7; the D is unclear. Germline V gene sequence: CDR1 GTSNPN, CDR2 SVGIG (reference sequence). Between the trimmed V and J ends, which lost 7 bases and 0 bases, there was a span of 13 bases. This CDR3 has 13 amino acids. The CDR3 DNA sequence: TGTGCCTCTTTGGACGGTAGCTCCTACGAGCAGTACTTC. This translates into CASLDGSSYEQYF. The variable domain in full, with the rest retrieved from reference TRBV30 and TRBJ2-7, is SQTIHQWPATLVQPVGSPLSLECTVEGTSNPNLYWYRQAAGRGLQLLFYSVGIGQISSEVPQNLSASRPQDRQFILSSKKLLLSDSGFYLCASLDGSSYEQYFGPGTRLTVT.

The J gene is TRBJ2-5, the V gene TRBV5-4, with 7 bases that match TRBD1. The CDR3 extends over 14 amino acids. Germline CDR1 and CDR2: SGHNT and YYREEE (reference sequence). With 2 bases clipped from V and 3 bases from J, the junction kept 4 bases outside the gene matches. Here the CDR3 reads CASSFSTGKETQYF. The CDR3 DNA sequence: TGTGCCAGCAGCTTTTCGACAGGGAAAGAGACCCAGTACTTC. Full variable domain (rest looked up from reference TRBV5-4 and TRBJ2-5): ETGVTQSPTHLIKTRGQQVTLRCSSQSGHNTVSWYQQALGQGPQFIFQYYREEENGRGNFPPRFSGLQFPNYSSELNVNALELDDSALYLCASSFSTGKETQYFGPGTRLLVL.

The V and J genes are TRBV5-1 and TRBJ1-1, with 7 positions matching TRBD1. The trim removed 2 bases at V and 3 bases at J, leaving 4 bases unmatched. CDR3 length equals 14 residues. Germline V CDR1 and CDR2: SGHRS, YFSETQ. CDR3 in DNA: TGCGCCAGCAGCTTCGTAGGGGGCGACACTGAAGCTTTCTTT. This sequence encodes CASSFVGGDTEAFF. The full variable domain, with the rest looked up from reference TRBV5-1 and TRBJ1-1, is KAGVTQTPRYLIKTRGQQVTLSCSPISGHRSVSWYQQTPGQGLQFLFEYFSETQRNKGNFPGRFSGRQFSNSRSEMNVSTLELGDSALYLCASSFVGGDTEAFFGQGTRLTVV.

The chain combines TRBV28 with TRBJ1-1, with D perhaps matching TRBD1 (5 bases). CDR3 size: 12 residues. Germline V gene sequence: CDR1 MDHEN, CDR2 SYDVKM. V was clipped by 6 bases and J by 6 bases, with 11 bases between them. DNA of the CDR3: TGTGCCAGCAGACAAGGGGCCGCTGAAGCTTTCTTT. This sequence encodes CASRQGAAEAFF.

The CDR3 reads CASSLDFQSGGYTF. The CDR3 nucleotides are TGTGCCAGCAGTTTAGACTTTCAGTCGGGTGGCTACACCTTC. The chain carries TRBV28 and TRBJ1-2, with unresolved D. CDR3 length equals 14 residues. Germline V gene lookup returns CDR1 MDHEN and CDR2 SYDVKM. V was cut by 2 bases and J by 7 bases, with 14 bases left in between.

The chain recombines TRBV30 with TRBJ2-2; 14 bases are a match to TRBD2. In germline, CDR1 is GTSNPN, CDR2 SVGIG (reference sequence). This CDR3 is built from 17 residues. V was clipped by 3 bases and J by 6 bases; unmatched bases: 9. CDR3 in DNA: TGTGCCTGGAGCGGGACTAGCGGGAGCCTTTATCCCGGGGAGCTGTTTTTT. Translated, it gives CAWSGTSGSLYPGELFF.

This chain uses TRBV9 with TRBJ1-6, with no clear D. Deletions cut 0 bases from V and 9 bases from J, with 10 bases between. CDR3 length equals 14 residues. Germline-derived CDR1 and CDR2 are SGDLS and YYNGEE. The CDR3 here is CASSVGVRGSPLHF. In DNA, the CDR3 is TGTGCCAGCAGCGTAGGGGTTCGTGGTTCACCCCTCCACTTT.

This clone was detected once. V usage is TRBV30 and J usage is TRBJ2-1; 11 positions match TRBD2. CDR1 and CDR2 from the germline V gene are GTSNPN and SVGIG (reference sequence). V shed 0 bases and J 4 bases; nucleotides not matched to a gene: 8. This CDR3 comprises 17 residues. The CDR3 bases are TGTGCCTGGAGTGTAGGGCTAGCGGGAGGCTTATACAATGAGCAGTTCTTC. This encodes CAWSVGLAGGLYNEQFF.

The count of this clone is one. CDR3 DNA: TGTGCCAGCTCTCCGCTGAACAGGGGGCTGGGAGATACGCAGTATTTT. Translation: CASSPLNRGLGDTQYF. The J gene is TRBJ2-3, the V gene TRBV18, with TRBD1 matching 9 bases. Trimming at V came to 6 bases and at J to 5 bases, leaving 12 bases not matched to a gene. Per germline, CDR1 KGHSH and CDR2 LQKENI. The CDR3 consists of 16 residues.

CDR3: CASSWGRQATNEKLFF. The CDR3, as DNA: TGTGCCAGCAGCTGGGGACGTCAGGCAACTAATGAAAAACTGTTTTTT. The chain uses TRBV7-8 and TRBJ1-4; weak D call: TRBD1 (5 bases). This CDR3 region has 16 residues. Trimming cost V 4 bases and J 0 bases, with 12 bases left between them. Germline values: CDR1 SGHVS, CDR2 FQNEAQ.

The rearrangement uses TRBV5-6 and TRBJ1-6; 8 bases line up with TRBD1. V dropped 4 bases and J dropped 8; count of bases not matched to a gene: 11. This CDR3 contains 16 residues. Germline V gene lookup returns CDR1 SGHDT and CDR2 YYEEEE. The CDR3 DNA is TGTGCCAGCAGCCCGCTTGGACAGGGTATCGATTCACCCCTCCACTTT. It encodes CASSPLGQGIDSPLHF.

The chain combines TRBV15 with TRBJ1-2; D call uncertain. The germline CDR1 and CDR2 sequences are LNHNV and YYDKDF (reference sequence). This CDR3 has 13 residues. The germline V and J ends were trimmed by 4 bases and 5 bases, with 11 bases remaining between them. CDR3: CATSTGNRYGYTF. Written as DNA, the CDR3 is TGTGCCACCAGCACCGGCAATCGATATGGCTACACCTTC.

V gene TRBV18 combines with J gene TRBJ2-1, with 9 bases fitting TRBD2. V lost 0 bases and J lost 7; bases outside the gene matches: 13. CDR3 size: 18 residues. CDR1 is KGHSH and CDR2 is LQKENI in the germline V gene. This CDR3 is CASSPPVSSGMSGNEQFF. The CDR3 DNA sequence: TGTGCCAGCTCACCACCGGTATCTAGCGGGATGAGTGGGAATGAGCAGTTCTTC.

As DNA, the CDR3 is TGTGCCAGCAGTTCCCCCGGGCCCGAGGGTGGCTACACCTTC. It specifies CASSSPGPEGGYTF. The chain uses TRBV6-6 and TRBJ1-2, with unresolved D. Trimming shortened V by 4 bases and J by 7 bases, and 16 bases separated the two germline ends. The V gene's germline CDR1 is MNHNY and CDR2 SVGAGI (reference sequence). The CDR3 extends over 14 amino acids.